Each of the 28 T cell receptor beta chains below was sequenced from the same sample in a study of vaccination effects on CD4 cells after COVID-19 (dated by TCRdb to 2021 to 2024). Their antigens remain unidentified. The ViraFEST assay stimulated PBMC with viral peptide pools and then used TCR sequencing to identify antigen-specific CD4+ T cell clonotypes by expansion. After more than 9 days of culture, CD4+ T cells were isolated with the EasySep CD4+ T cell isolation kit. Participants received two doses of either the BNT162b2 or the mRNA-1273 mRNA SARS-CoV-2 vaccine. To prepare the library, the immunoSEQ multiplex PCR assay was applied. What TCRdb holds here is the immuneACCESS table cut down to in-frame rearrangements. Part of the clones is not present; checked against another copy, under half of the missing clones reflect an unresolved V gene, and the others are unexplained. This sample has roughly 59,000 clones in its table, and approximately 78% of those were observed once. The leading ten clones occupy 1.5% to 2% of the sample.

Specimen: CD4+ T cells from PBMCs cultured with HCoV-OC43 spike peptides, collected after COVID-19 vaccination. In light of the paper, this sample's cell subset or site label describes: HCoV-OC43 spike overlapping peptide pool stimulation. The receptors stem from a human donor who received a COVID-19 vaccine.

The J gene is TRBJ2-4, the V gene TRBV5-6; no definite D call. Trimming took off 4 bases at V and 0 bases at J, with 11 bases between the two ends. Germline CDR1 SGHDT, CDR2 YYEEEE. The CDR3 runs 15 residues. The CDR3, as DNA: TGTGCCAGCAGCCAACTTCAGGTAGCCAAAAACATTCAGTACTTC. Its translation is CASSQLQVAKNIQYF. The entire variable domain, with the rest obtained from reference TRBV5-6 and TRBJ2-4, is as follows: DAGVTQSPTHLIKTRGQQVTLRCSPKSGHDTVSWYQQALGQGPQFIFQYYEEEERQRGNFPDRFSGHQFPNYSSELNVNALLLGDSALYLCASSQLQVAKNIQYFGAGTRLSVL.

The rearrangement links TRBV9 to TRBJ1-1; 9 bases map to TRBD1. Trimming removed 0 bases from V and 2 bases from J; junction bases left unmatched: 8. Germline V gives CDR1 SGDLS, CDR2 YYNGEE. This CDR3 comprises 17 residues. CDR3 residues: CASSVAEGTGPNTEAFF. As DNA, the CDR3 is TGTGCCAGCAGCGTAGCCGAAGGGACAGGGCCCAACACTGAAGCTTTCTTT. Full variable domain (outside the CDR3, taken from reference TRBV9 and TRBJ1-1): DSGVTQTPKHLITATGQRVTLRCSPRSGDLSVYWYQQSLDQGLQFLIQYYNGEERAKGNILERFSAQQFPDLHSELNLSSLELGDSALYFCASSVAEGTGPNTEAFFGQGTRLTVV.

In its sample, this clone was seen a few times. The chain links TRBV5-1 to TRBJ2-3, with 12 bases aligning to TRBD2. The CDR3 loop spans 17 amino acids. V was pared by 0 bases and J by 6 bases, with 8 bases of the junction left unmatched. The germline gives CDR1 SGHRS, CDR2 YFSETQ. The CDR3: CASSLEASGGAGDTQYF. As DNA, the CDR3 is TGCGCCAGCAGCTTGGAGGCTAGCGGGGGGGCCGGGGATACGCAGTATTTT.

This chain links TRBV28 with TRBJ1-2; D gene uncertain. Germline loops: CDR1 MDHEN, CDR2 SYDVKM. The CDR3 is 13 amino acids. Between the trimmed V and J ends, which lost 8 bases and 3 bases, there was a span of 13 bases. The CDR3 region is CASSSLSDYGYTF. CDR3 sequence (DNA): TGTGCCAGCTCATCGTTATCGGACTATGGCTACACCTTC.

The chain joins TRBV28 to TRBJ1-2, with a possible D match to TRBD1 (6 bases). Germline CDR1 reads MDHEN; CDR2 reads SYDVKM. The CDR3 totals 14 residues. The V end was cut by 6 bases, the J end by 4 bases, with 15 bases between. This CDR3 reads CASRVRGRGYGYTF. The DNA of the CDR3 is TGTGCCAGCAGGGTCAGGGGTCGGGGCTATGGCTACACCTTC.

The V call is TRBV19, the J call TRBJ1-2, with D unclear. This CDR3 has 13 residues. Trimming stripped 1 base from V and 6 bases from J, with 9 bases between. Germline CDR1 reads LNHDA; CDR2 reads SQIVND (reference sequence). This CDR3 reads CASSIVRNHGYTF. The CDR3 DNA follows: TGTGCCAGTAGTATAGTTAGAAACCATGGCTACACCTTC.

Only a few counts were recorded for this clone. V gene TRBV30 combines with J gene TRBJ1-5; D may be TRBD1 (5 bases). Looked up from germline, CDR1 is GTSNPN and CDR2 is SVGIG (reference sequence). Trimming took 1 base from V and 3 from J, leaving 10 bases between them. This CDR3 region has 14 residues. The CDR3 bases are TGTGCCTGGAGTGCGGACATTACCAATCAGCCCCAGCATTTT. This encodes CAWSADITNQPQHF.

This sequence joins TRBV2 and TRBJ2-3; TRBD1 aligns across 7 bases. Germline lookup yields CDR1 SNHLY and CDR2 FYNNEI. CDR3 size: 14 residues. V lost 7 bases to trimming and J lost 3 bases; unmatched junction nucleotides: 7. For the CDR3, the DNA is TGTGCCAGCATCCCGGACAGGATTACAGATACGCAGTATTTT. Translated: CASIPDRITDTQYF.

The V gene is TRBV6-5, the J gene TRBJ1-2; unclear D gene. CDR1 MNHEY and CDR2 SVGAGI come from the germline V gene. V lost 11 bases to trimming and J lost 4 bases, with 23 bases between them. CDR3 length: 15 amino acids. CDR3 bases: TGTGCCGGCGCTACGTTAGAACCTCAAAGCTATGGCTACACCTTC. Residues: CAGATLEPQSYGYTF.

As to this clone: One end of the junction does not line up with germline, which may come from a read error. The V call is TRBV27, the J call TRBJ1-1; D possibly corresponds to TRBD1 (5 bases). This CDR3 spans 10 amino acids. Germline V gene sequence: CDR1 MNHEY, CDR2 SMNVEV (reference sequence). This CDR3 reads CASSLPGCLF. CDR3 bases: TGTGCCAGCAGTCTACCAGGGTGTCTCTTT.

The CDR3 is CASSRHIAGGADTQYF. CDR3 coding DNA: TGTGCCAGCAGCCGTCACATAGCGGGGGGTGCAGATACGCAGTATTTT. The chain combines TRBV7-2 with TRBJ2-3; TRBD2 agrees at 10 bases. The ends lost 5 bases at V and 4 bases at J; junction bases unmatched: 9. Looked up from germline, CDR1 is SGHTA and CDR2 is FQGNSA. The CDR3 is made up of 16 amino acids.

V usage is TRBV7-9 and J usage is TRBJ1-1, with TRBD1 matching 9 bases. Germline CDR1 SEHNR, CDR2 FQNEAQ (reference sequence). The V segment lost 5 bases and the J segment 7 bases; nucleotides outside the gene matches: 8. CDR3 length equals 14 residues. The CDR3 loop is CASSLGQGAFEAFF. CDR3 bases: TGTGCCAGCAGCCTGGGACAGGGAGCTTTTGAAGCTTTCTTT.

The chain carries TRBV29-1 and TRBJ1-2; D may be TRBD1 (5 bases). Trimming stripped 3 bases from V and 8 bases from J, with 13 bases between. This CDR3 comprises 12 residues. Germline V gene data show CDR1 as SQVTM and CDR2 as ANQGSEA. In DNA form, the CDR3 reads TGCAGCGTTGAGATGGGGGGAAGAGGCTACACCTTC. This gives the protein CSVEMGGRGYTF.

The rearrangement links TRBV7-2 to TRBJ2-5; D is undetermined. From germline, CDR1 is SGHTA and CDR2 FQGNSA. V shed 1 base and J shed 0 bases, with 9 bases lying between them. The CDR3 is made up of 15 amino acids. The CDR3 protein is CASSLVLMNQETQYF. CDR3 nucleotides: TGTGCCAGCAGCTTAGTCCTGATGAACCAAGAGACCCAGTACTTC.

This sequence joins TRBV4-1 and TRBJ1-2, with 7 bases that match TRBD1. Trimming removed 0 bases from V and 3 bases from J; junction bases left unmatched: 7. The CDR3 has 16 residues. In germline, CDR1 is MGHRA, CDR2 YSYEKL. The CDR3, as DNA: TGCGCCAGCAGCCAAGAGGAAGGGGGCGTATACTATGGCTACACCTTC. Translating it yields CASSQEEGGVYYGYTF.

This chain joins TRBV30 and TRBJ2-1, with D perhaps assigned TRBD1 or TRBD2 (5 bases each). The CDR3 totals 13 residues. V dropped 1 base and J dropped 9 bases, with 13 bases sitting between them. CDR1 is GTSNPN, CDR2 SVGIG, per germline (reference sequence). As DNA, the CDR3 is TGTGCCTGGAGTGGAGGGGTTTATGGTGAGCAGTTCTTC. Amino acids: CAWSGGVYGEQFF.

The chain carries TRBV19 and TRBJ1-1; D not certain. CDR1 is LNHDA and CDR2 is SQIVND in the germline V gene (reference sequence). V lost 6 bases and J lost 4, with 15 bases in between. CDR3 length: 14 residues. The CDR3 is CASSPPGSSTEAFF. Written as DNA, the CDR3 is TGTGCCAGTAGCCCACCGGGCTCGAGCACTGAAGCTTTCTTT.

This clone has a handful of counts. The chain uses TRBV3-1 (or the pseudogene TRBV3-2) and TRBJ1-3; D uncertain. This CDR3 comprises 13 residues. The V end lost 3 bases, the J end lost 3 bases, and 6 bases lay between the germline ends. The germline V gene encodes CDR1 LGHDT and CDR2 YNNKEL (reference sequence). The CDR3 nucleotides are TGTGCCAGCAGCCAGGCAGGTGGAAACACCATATATTTT. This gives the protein CASSQAGGNTIYF.

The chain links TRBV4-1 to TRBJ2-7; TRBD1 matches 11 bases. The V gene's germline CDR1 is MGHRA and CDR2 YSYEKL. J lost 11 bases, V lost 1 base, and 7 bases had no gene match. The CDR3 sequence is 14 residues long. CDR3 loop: CASSQVWTGGDKYV. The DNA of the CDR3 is TGCGCCAGCAGCCAAGTTTGGACAGGGGGCGATAAGTACGTC.

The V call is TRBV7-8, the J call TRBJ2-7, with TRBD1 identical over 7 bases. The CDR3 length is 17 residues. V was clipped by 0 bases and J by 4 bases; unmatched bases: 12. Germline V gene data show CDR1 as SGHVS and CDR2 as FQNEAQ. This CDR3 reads CASSLARGLGDQYEQYV. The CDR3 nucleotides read TGTGCCAGCAGCTTAGCGAGGGGGCTAGGGGACCAATACGAGCAGTACGTC.

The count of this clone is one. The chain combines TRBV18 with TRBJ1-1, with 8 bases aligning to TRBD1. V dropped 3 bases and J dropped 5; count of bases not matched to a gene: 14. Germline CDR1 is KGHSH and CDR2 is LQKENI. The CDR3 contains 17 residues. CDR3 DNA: TGTGCCAGCTCACCCGTATCTCTCCAGGGGGCATTGACTGAAGCTTTCTTT. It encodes CASSPVSLQGALTEAFF.

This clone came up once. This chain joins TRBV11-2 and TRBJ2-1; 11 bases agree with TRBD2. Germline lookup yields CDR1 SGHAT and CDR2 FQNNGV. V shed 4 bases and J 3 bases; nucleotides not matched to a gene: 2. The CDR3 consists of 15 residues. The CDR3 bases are TGTGCCAGCAGCTCTCTAGCGGGGGGCTACAATGAGCAGTTCTTC. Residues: CASSSLAGGYNEQFF.

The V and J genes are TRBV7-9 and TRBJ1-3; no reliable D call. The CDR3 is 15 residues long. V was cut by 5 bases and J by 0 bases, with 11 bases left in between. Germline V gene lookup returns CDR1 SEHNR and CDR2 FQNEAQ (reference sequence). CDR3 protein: CASSLEGVSGNTIYF. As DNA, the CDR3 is TGTGCCAGCAGCCTAGAGGGAGTCTCTGGAAACACCATATATTTT.

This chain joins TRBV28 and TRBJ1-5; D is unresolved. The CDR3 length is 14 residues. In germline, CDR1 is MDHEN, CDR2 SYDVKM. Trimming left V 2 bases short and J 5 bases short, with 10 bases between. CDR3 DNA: TGTGCCAGCAGTTTACCACAGACGCATCAGCCCCAGCATTTT. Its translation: CASSLPQTHQPQHF.

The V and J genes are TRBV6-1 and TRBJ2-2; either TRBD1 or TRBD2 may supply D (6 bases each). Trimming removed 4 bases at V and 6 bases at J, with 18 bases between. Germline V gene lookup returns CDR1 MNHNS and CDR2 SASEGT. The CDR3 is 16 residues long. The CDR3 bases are TGTGCCAGCAGTGCTAGGGGGGCAGCCGGGGCCGGGGAGCTGTTTTTT. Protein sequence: CASSARGAAGAGELFF.

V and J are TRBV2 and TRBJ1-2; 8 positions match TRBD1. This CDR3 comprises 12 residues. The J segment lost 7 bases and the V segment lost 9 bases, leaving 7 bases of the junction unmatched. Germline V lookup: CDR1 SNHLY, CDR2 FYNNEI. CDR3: CARQQGESGYTF. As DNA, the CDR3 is TGTGCCAGACAACAGGGGGAATCTGGCTACACCTTC.

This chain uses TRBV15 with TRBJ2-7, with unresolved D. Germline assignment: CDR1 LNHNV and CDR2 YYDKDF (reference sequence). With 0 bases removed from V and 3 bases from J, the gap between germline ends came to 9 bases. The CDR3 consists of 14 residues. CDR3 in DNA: TGTGCCACCAGCAGAGATGGATCCTTCTACGAGCAGTACGTC. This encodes CATSRDGSFYEQYV.

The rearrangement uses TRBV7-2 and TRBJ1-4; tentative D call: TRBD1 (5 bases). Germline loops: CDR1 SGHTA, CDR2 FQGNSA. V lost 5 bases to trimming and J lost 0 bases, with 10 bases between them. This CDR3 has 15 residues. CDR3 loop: CASSIDRATNEKLFF. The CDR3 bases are TGTGCCAGCAGCATCGACAGAGCAACTAATGAAAAACTGTTTTTT.